This T cell receptor (beta chain) was observed in a study of cytomegalovirus exposure and HLA in healthy donors. A multiplex PCR was run with 60 Vbeta primers and 13 Jbeta primers. Method: immunoSEQ multiplex PCR; TCRdb's copy keeps in-frame clones and lacks some. There are roughly 190,000 clones in the sample; around 88% occur only once, and around 1.6% lies in the top ten. V lost 5 bases and J lost 0; bases outside the gene matches: 12. The germline CDR1 and CDR2 sequences are SGHAT and FQNNGV. The CDR3 is made up of 18 amino acids. A remark on this clone: Its target is unknown.

Study conclusions and caveats: Reports indicated that the classifier achieved high specificity and sensitivity in diagnosing cytomegalovirus status. Some segments of the V type, notably TRBV6-2 and TRBV6-3, were excluded as indistinguishable.

Participants comprised healthy donors of bone marrow. The V call is TRBV11-2, the J call TRBJ1-1; 10 bases map to TRBD1. The sample was PBMCs. The TCR originated in a man in his forties in good health and CMV-seropositive. In DNA, the CDR3 is TGTGCCAGCAGCCCGGGGGGACAGGGGCTTCATTTGAACACTGAAGCTTTCTTT. Translating gives CASSPGGQGLHLNTEAFF. Supplemented by reference TRBV11-2 and TRBJ1-1, the full variable domain reads EAGVAQSPRYKIIEKRQSVAFWCNPISGHATLYWYQQILGQGPKLLIQFQNNGVVDDSQLPKDRFSAERLKGVDSTLKIQPAKLEDSAVYLCASSPGGQGLHLNTEAFFGQGTRLTVV.